In its sample, the clone carrying this T cell receptor (beta chain) ranks as medium-sized. This sample stems from a study of blood T cell repertoires in COVID-19. About the research overall: In each case, the material was cDNA or gDNA derived from T cells, B-cell-depleted T cells, or PBMCs.

The protocol was immunoSEQ multiplex PCR, while the TCRdb copy is restricted to in-frame clones and leaves out a portion. The repertoire holds around 180,000 clones, with 86% as singletons. Sequenced: PBMCs or T cells enriched from blood (not recorded which). The receptor comes from a woman aged 25-40 years who had recovered from COVID-19.

DNA for the CDR3: TGTGCCAGTAGTGCGTCGACCGGGAGCTACTATGGCTACACCTTC. Translated: CASSASTGSYYGYTF. The rearrangement links TRBV19 to TRBJ1-2, with D unclear. This CDR3 has 15 amino acids. The V end lost 5 bases, the J end lost 3 bases, and 16 bases lay between the germline ends. Germline V gives CDR1 LNHDA, CDR2 SQIVND (reference sequence).